What follows are 30 T cell receptor beta chains derived from one specimen sequenced in a study of blood T cell repertoires in COVID-19. Data came from immunoSEQ multiplex PCR; TCRdb stores just in-frame clones and leaves some out. The sample lists roughly 190,000 clones, approximately 85% seen once, with about 5.1% in the top ten. The source material was peripheral blood. Receptors were obtained from a woman aged 65 to 85 with active or convalescent COVID-19.

The chain joins TRBV5-1 to TRBJ2-1; unclear D gene. The CDR3 runs 14 residues. V was clipped by 7 bases and J by 1 base, with 12 bases between them. Germline V gives CDR1 SGHRS, CDR2 YFSETQ. Written as DNA, the CDR3 is TGCGCCAGCCCCTTGGCGTATTCCTACAATGAGCAGTTCTTC. This sequence encodes CASPLAYSYNEQFF.

The chain is built from TRBV6-1 and TRBJ2-3; 8 bases agree with TRBD2. CDR1 is MNHNS, CDR2 SASEGT, per germline. V was clipped by 6 bases and J by 0 bases; unmatched bases: 8. The CDR3 is made up of 16 amino acids. CDR3 DNA sequence: TGTGCCAGCAGCGAAATGGGGACTAGGAGCACAGATACGCAGTATTTT. It yields the protein CASSEMGTRSTDTQYF.

The J gene is TRBJ2-2, the V gene TRBV4-2; D remains unclear. CDR1 is LGHNA and CDR2 is YNFKEQ in the germline V gene. The CDR3 length is 14 residues. The V gene lost 5 bases and the J gene lost 1 base, with 8 bases spanning the gap. CDR3 coding DNA: TGTGCCAGCAGCTCCAAGAGGAACACCGGGGAGCTGTTTTTT. Protein: CASSSKRNTGELFF.

The chain carries TRBV4-1 and TRBJ2-7, with D unresolved. Germline V lookup: CDR1 MGHRA, CDR2 YSYEKL. The length of the CDR3 is 15 residues. Trimming removed 0 bases from V and 2 bases from J, with 11 bases in between. The CDR3 is CASSQDAAFTYEQYF. The CDR3 DNA reads TGCGCCAGCAGCCAAGATGCAGCGTTTACCTACGAGCAGTACTTC.

This clone was detected only a few times. The rearrangement links TRBV2 to TRBJ2-7; 7 positions match TRBD1. The CDR3 contains 12 residues. Germline lookup yields CDR1 SNHLY and CDR2 FYNNEI. The ends lost 8 bases at V and 4 bases at J; junction bases unmatched: 5. The CDR3: CASALQGYEQYF. CDR3 coding DNA: TGTGCCAGCGCCTTACAGGGGTACGAGCAGTACTTC. Full variable domain (remainder filled in from reference TRBV2 and TRBJ2-7): EPEVTQTPSHQVTQMGQEVILRCVPISNHLYFYWYRQILGQKVEFLVSFYNNEISEKSEIFDDQFSVERPDGSNFTLKIRSTKLEDSAMYFCASALQGYEQYFGPGTRLTVT.

V gene TRBV19 combines with J gene TRBJ2-5, with 12 bases fitting TRBD2. The CDR3 is 15 residues long. Germline V lookup: CDR1 LNHDA, CDR2 SQIVND (reference sequence). Trimming took 5 bases from V and 5 from J; bases not matched to a gene: 6. The CDR3 here is CASSETSGSRETQYF. The DNA for the CDR3 is TGTGCCAGTAGTGAGACTAGCGGGAGTAGGGAGACCCAGTACTTC.

The V and J genes are TRBV7-9 and TRBJ2-3; tentatively, D is TRBD2 (7 bases). Per the germline V gene, CDR1 is SEHNR and CDR2 is FQNEAQ (reference sequence). The ends were cut back, 6 bases at V and 1 base at J, with 17 bases in the middle. This CDR3 is 16 amino acids long. This CDR3 reads CASRERWGGGTDTQYF. In nucleotides, the CDR3 is TGTGCCAGCAGAGAGCGGTGGGGGGGCGGCACAGATACGCAGTATTTT.

The chain is built from TRBV28 and TRBJ1-1; 8 nucleotides agree with TRBD1. The CDR3 length is 15 residues. With 5 bases clipped from V and 4 bases from J, the junction kept 9 bases outside the gene matches. The germline gives CDR1 MDHEN, CDR2 SYDVKM. The CDR3 coding sequence is TGTGCCAGCAGTGCAGGGGGCTTGAAGGCCACTGAAGCTTTCTTT. It yields the protein CASSAGGLKATEAFF.

The chain links TRBV9 to TRBJ2-1, with TRBD2 matching over 7 bases. The CDR3 is made up of 15 amino acids. The germline V gene has CDR1 SGDLS and CDR2 YYNGEE. V dropped 4 bases and J dropped 4; count of bases not matched to a gene: 8. In nucleotides, the CDR3 is TGTGCCAGCAGCCCCCCCGGGAGGTGGTACAATGAGCAGTTCTTC. Amino acid sequence: CASSPPGRWYNEQFF. The entire variable domain, with the rest obtained from reference TRBV9 and TRBJ2-1, is as follows: DSGVTQTPKHLITATGQRVTLRCSPRSGDLSVYWYQQSLDQGLQFLIQYYNGEERAKGNILERFSAQQFPDLHSELNLSSLELGDSALYFCASSPPGRWYNEQFFGPGTRLTVL.

This rearrangement joins TRBV10-3 to TRBJ2-3; TRBD1 is a possible D gene (6 bases). Germline V gene data show CDR1 as ENHRY and CDR2 as SYGVKD. The CDR3 length is 15 residues. V lost 10 bases and J lost 4, with 21 bases in between. CDR3 in amino acids: CATQMAAGVSDTQYF. DNA for the CDR3: TGTGCCACCCAAATGGCGGCAGGGGTATCAGATACGCAGTATTTT.

The CDR3 DNA sequence: TGTGCCAGCACTAGGACTAGCGGGAACACCGGGGAGCTGTTTTTT. This gives the protein CASTRTSGNTGELFF. V usage is TRBV6-5 and J usage is TRBJ2-2; the match to TRBD2 covers 10 bases. CDR1 MNHEY and CDR2 SVGAGI come from the germline V gene. Unmatched junction bases numbered 3, after V lost 7 bases and J lost 1 base. The CDR3 runs 15 residues.

This chain joins TRBV5-4 and TRBJ1-2, with TRBD1 matching 9 bases. The CDR3 consists of 13 residues. Per germline, CDR1 SGHNT and CDR2 YYREEE (reference sequence). After removal of 3 bases from V and 5 bases from J, the junction contained 2 bases not matched to a gene. The CDR3 region has the DNA TGTGCCAGCAGCTCGGGACAGGGTTATGGCTACACCTTC. It is translated as CASSSGQGYGYTF.

The rearrangement links TRBV2 to TRBJ1-5, with 8 bases lining up with TRBD1. The CDR3 contains 14 residues. Looked up from germline, CDR1 is SNHLY and CDR2 is FYNNEI. J gave up 3 bases and V 6 bases, and 4 bases lay outside the gene matches. CDR3 protein: CASRRTGTNQPQHF. DNA for the CDR3: TGTGCCAGCAGGAGGACAGGGACCAATCAGCCCCAGCATTTT.

V and J are TRBV5-6 and TRBJ1-2; D unresolved. CDR3 length equals 14 residues. V lost 4 bases and J lost 5, with 15 bases in between. Germline V gives CDR1 SGHDT, CDR2 YYEEEE. DNA of the CDR3: TGTGCCAGCAGCGTGGGTGACATGCTATATGGCTACACCTTC. Translated: CASSVGDMLYGYTF.

As for this clone: Other nucleotide sequences in the sample specify the same CDR3. This chain links TRBV5-1 with TRBJ2-7; 8 bases are shared with TRBD2. There are 14 residues in the CDR3. Germline CDR1 reads SGHRS; CDR2 reads YFSETQ. Germline trimming cut 0 bases from V and 1 base from J; bases unmatched to any gene: 0. The CDR3 DNA reads TGCGCCAGCAGCTTGGCGGGGGGGTCCTACGAGCAGTACTTC. Translation gives CASSLAGGSYEQYF.

The V call is TRBV5-1, the J call TRBJ1-1, with D possibly matching TRBD1 (6 bases). The germline V and J ends were trimmed by 1 base and 4 bases, with 17 bases remaining between them. Germline V CDR1 and CDR2: SGHRS, YFSETQ. CDR3 length: 16 residues. The CDR3 DNA reads TGCGCCAGCAGCTTGCAGCCAGGGGCGAGGATCACTGAAGCTTTCTTT. Amino acids: CASSLQPGARITEAFF.

V gene TRBV13 combines with J gene TRBJ1-5; D ambiguous. CDR3 length: 14 residues. Germline V gene data show CDR1 as PRHDT and CDR2 as FYEKMQ (reference sequence). V lost 6 bases and J lost 3, with 12 bases in between. As DNA, the CDR3 is TGTGCCAGCAGTTTCGGACTACTCAATCAGCCCCAGCATTTT. Protein sequence: CASSFGLLNQPQHF.

The chain carries TRBV7-9 and TRBJ1-3, with a possible D match to TRBD1 (6 bases). The germline gives CDR1 SEHNR, CDR2 FQNEAQ (reference sequence). CDR3 length: 17 amino acids. Trimming cost V 5 bases and J 0 bases, with 17 bases left between them. The CDR3 nucleotides read TGTGCCAGCAGCATCTGGGCGGGGGCCACCTCTGGAAACACCATATATTTT. Its protein product is CASSIWAGATSGNTIYF.

The chain recombines TRBV5-1 with TRBJ1-4; D possibly corresponds to TRBD1 (5 bases). CDR3 length: 14 residues. CDR1 SGHRS and CDR2 YFSETQ come from the germline V gene. V was clipped by 5 bases and J by 7 bases, with 15 bases between them. The CDR3 here is CASRLGTVSEKLFF. As DNA, the CDR3 is TGCGCCAGCAGACTCGGGACTGTGAGTGAAAAACTGTTTTTT. The whole variable domain, remainder taken from reference TRBV5-1 and TRBJ1-4, is KAGVTQTPRYLIKTRGQQVTLSCSPISGHRSVSWYQQTPGQGLQFLFEYFSETQRNKGNFPGRFSGRQFSNSRSEMNVSTLELGDSALYLCASRLGTVSEKLFFGSGTQLSVL.

This sequence joins TRBV30 and TRBJ2-4; 7 positions agree with TRBD1. Germline trimming cut 5 bases from V and 0 bases from J; bases unmatched to any gene: 16. This CDR3 spans 18 amino acids. Per the germline V gene, CDR1 is GTSNPN and CDR2 is SVGIG (reference sequence). For the CDR3, the DNA is TGTGCCTGGCGTCAGGGGGTCGGACAGGACCGAGCCAAAAACATTCAGTACTTC. Translating gives CAWRQGVGQDRAKNIQYF. The full variable domain, its missing parts supplied by reference TRBV30 and TRBJ2-4, is SQTIHQWPATLVQPVGSPLSLECTVEGTSNPNLYWYRQAAGRGLQLLFYSVGIGQISSEVPQNLSASRPQDRQFILSSKKLLLSDSGFYLCAWRQGVGQDRAKNIQYFGAGTRLSVL.

The V call is TRBV7-3, the J call TRBJ2-6; TRBD2 agrees at 9 bases. The germline V gene encodes CDR1 SGHTA and CDR2 FQGTGA. Trimming at V came to 1 base and at J to 1 base, leaving 8 bases not matched to a gene. The length of the CDR3 is 19 residues. The CDR3 DNA reads TGTGCCAGCAGCTTAATTGGGGCGGGAGGGCAATCTGGGGCCAACGTCCTGACTTTC. Translation: CASSLIGAGGQSGANVLTF.

This clone has only a few counts. This chain connects TRBV9 to TRBJ1-5, with D unresolved. The CDR3 runs to 15 residues. Trimming removed 0 bases at V and 0 bases at J, with 7 bases between. Germline CDR1 is SGDLS and CDR2 is YYNGEE. The CDR3 region is CASSVAGRSNQPQHF. Here the CDR3 DNA reads TGTGCCAGCAGCGTAGCTGGGCGTAGCAATCAGCCCCAGCATTTT.

This chain joins TRBV11-2 and TRBJ1-1, with D perhaps matching TRBD1 (5 bases). Per the germline V gene, CDR1 is SGHAT and CDR2 is FQNNGV. V was shortened by 2 bases and J by 6 bases, with 10 bases between the two germline ends. The CDR3 has 13 amino acids. CDR3 nucleotide sequence: TGTGCCAGCAGCTTATGGGGCAACGCTGAAGCTTTCTTT. Translating it yields CASSLWGNAEAFF.

This chain links TRBV9 with TRBJ2-7, with 14 positions matching TRBD2. This CDR3 region has 18 residues. V trimming: 4 bases; J trimming: 4 bases; junction bases outside the gene matches: 13. CDR1 SGDLS and CDR2 YYNGEE come from the germline V gene. CDR3 in DNA: TGTGCCAGCAGCTCCCGTGTGGGACTAGCGGGAGAACCGTACGAGCAGTACTTC. This codes for CASSSRVGLAGEPYEQYF.

The chain links TRBV28 to TRBJ1-1; 7 bases map to TRBD1. From germline, CDR1 is MDHEN and CDR2 SYDVKM. The CDR3 loop spans 15 amino acids. Trimming cost V 6 bases and J 1 base; bases outside gene matches: 8. The CDR3 reads CASRNTGAPNTEAFF. In nucleotides, the CDR3 is TGTGCCAGCAGAAACACAGGGGCCCCGAACACTGAAGCTTTCTTT.

This chain connects TRBV5-1 to TRBJ2-2; TRBD1 matches 8 bases. The germline gives CDR1 SGHRS, CDR2 YFSETQ. The CDR3 sequence is 14 residues long. With V trimmed by 6 bases and J by 4 bases, 5 bases remained unmatched. CDR3 sequence: CASNPDRATGELFF. As DNA, the CDR3 is TGCGCCAGCAACCCGGACAGGGCCACCGGGGAGCTGTTTTTT.

With respect to this clone: Mismatch with germline at one junction end may stem from a read error. The chain joins TRBV19 to TRBJ1-2; 7 nucleotides match TRBD1. Germline V gives CDR1 LNHDA, CDR2 SQIVND (reference sequence). The CDR3 loop spans 12 amino acids. CDR3 sequence reads: CGSTGSRYGYTF. CDR3 nucleotides: TGCGGATCGACAGGGTCCCGCTATGGCTACACCTTC.

This clone has just one count. The V call is TRBV9, the J call TRBJ2-7; D possibly corresponds to TRBD2 (6 bases). This CDR3 is 15 amino acids long. V gave up 0 bases and J gave up 6 bases, with 16 bases separating them. CDR1 and CDR2 from the germline V gene are SGDLS and YYNGEE. CDR3 nucleotide sequence: TGTGCCAGCAGCGTAGGGGCGGGAAAGGGTGGCGAGCAGTACTTC. Amino acid sequence: CASSVGAGKGGEQYF.

This rearrangement joins TRBV7-8 to TRBJ2-1; 8 nucleotides agree with TRBD2. The junction had 4 bases not matched to a gene; V was cut back by 1 base and J by 11 bases. Germline loops: CDR1 SGHVS, CDR2 FQNEAQ. The CDR3 loop spans 13 amino acids. The CDR3 DNA follows: TGTGCCAGCAGCTTAGACGGGGGGGCACAGCAGTTCTTC. This codes for CASSLDGGAQQFF.

This chain uses TRBV6-2 or TRBV6-3 with TRBJ2-2, with 11 bases lining up with TRBD2. Trimming cost V 3 bases and J 6 bases; bases outside gene matches: 15. Per germline, CDR1 MNHEY and CDR2 SVGEGT. The CDR3 contains 19 residues. CDR3 residues: CASSYTSGSTIKGPGELFF. CDR3 nucleotide sequence: TGTGCCAGCAGTTATACTAGCGGGAGTACTATAAAGGGGCCCGGGGAGCTGTTTTTT.